These T cell receptor beta chains were read from a single sample in a study of T cell responses to AZD1222 COVID-19 vaccine. Sequencing used immunoSEQ multiplex PCR; TCRdb keeps in-frame clones, though not all of them. The data contain roughly 78,000 clones, roughly 85% of them seen just once; the ten biggest clones take up around 2.8%. The sequences come from peripheral blood, collected on day 0 of AZD1222 vaccination. The receptors come from an adult in good health. Each CDR3 is given with its conserved first and last residue. A D gene is named only where the DNA matches it firmly. A row's size may be missing; if present it is once, few, many or a size class.

size: NA; V: TRBV5-5; D: NA; J: TRBJ1-1; CDR3: CASSLVLNTEAFF; DNA: TGTGCCAGCAGCTTAGTCCTGAACACTGAAGCTTTCTTT
size: NA; V: TRBV2; D: NA; J: TRBJ2-1; CDR3: CASSGGNEQFF; DNA: TGTGCCAGCAGTGGGGGCAATGAGCAGTTCTTC
size: once; V: TRBV4-1; D: NA; J: TRBJ1-1; CDR3: CASSQTSVNTEAFF; DNA: TGCGCCAGCAGCCAAACCAGCGTAAACACTGAAGCTTTCTTT
size: NA; V: TRBV19; D: TRBD2; J: TRBJ2-1; CDR3: CASSKTSVEEQFF; DNA: TGTGCCAGTAGTAAAACTAGCGTCGAGGAGCAGTTCTTC
size: NA; V: TRBV7-8; D: NA; J: TRBJ1-3; CDR3: CASSLVWNSGNTIYF; DNA: TGTGCCAGCAGCTTAGTGTGGAATTCTGGAAACACCATATATTTT
size: once; V: TRBV3-1/TRBV3-2; D: NA; J: TRBJ2-5; CDR3: CASSRNQGGETQYF; DNA: TGTGCCAGCAGCCGCAATCAGGGGGGCGAGACCCAGTACTTC
size: NA; V: TRBV6-5; D: NA; J: TRBJ2-5; CDR3: CASSNGPSLGETQYF; DNA: TGTGCCAGCAGTAACGGGCCAAGCCTGGGGGAGACCCAGTACTTC
size: NA; V: TRBV11-2; D: NA; J: TRBJ2-7; CDR3: CASSLDPGVQDEQYF; DNA: TGTGCCAGCAGCTTAGACCCAGGGGTACAGGACGAGCAGTACTTC
size: NA; V: TRBV2; D: TRBD1; J: TRBJ2-7; CDR3: CASSVTGGPYEQYF; DNA: TGTGCCAGCAGTGTTACAGGGGGGCCCTACGAGCAGTACTTC
size: once; V: TRBV25-1; D: TRBD1; J: TRBJ2-3; CDR3: CASSEMRTGTDTQYF; DNA: TGTGCCAGCAGTGAAATGAGGACAGGGACAGATACGCAGTATTTT
size: NA; V: TRBV7-2; D: NA; J: TRBJ1-6; CDR3: CASSLYRDSPLHF; DNA: TGTGCCAGCAGCTTATACAGGGATTCACCCCTCCACTTT
size: NA; V: TRBV28; D: TRBD1; J: TRBJ1-2; CDR3: CASMTRTGQNYGYTF; DNA: TGTGCCAGCATGACCCGGACAGGGCAGAACTATGGCTACACCTTC
size: once; V: TRBV6-2/TRBV6-3; D: NA; J: TRBJ2-5; CDR3: CASSYALGETQYF; DNA: TGTGCCAGCAGTTACGCATTGGGGGAGACCCAGTACTTC
size: few; V: TRBV27; D: NA; J: TRBJ2-7; CDR3: CASGWNYEQYF; DNA: TGTGCCAGCGGCTGGAACTACGAGCAGTACTTC
size: NA; V: TRBV6-5; D: NA; J: TRBJ1-1; CDR3: CASSYSTPNTEAFF; DNA: TGTGCCAGCAGTTACTCAACGCCGAACACTGAAGCTTTCTTT
size: NA; V: TRBV7-2; D: NA; J: TRBJ2-7; CDR3: CASSLALGSLAGSSYEQYF; DNA: TGTGCCAGCAGCTTAGCGCTTGGATCTCTGGCCGGGAGCTCCTACGAGCAGTACTTC
size: NA; V: TRBV7-9; D: NA; J: TRBJ2-6; CDR3: CASSLAWGSGANVLTF; DNA: TGTGCCAGCAGCTTAGCGTGGGGCTCTGGGGCCAACGTCCTGACTTTC
size: NA; V: TRBV4-1; D: NA; J: TRBJ1-5; CDR3: CASSQDQRFNQPQHF; DNA: TGCGCCAGCAGCCAGGACCAGAGGTTCAATCAGCCCCAGCATTTT
size: NA; V: TRBV7-9; D: NA; J: TRBJ1-3; CDR3: CASSSEAINTIYF; DNA: TGTGCCAGCAGCTCCGAAGCCATAAACACCATATATTTT
size: once; V: TRBV6-6; D: NA; J: TRBJ2-1; CDR3: CASRPNEPRVGNEQFF; DNA: TGTGCCAGCAGACCGAACGAACCAAGGGTAGGGAATGAGCAGTTCTTC
size: NA; V: TRBV29-1; D: NA; J: TRBJ2-5; CDR3: CSVELGRSTTEETQYF; DNA: TGCAGCGTTGAGCTCGGCAGGTCGACTACCGAAGAGACCCAGTACTTC
size: few; V: TRBV7-9; D: NA; J: TRBJ2-1; CDR3: CASSLLAARPTYNEQFF; DNA: TGTGCCAGCAGCTTGCTAGCTGCCAGACCAACCTACAATGAGCAGTTCTTC
size: once; V: TRBV5-1; D: NA; J: TRBJ1-2; CDR3: CASSLSSTSNYGYTF; DNA: TGCGCCAGCAGCTTGTCCTCGACATCCAACTATGGCTACACCTTC
size: NA; V: TRBV2; D: NA; J: TRBJ1-5; CDR3: CASSDDGGQPQHF; DNA: TGTGCCAGCAGTGATGACGGGGGTCAGCCCCAGCATTTT
size: once; V: TRBV18; D: NA; J: TRBJ2-2; CDR3: CASSPGSTGELFF; DNA: TGTGCCAGCTCACCAGGGAGCACCGGGGAGCTGTTTTTT
size: NA; V: TRBV7-9; D: NA; J: TRBJ1-2; CDR3: CASSLGYSYTF; DNA: TGTGCCAGCAGCTTAGGATATAGCTACACCTTC
size: NA; V: TRBV14; D: NA; J: TRBJ1-5; CDR3: CASSHGRGSNQPQHF; DNA: TGTGCCAGCAGCCACGGAAGGGGGAGCAATCAGCCCCAGCATTTT
size: NA; V: TRBV5-1; D: TRBD1; J: TRBJ1-2; CDR3: CASSQQGYSGYTF; DNA: TGCGCCAGCAGTCAACAGGGGTATAGTGGCTACACCTTC
size: once; V: TRBV5-1; D: TRBD1; J: TRBJ1-2; CDR3: CASSLIGDSPYGYTF; DNA: TGCGCCAGCAGCTTGATAGGGGACAGCCCCTATGGCTACACCTTC